This is a list of T cell receptor beta chains from one sample in a study of blood T cell repertoires in COVID-19. The assay was immunoSEQ multiplex PCR, and TCRdb's table has in-frame clones only and misses some. This table holds about 43,000 clones, about four fifths found once. Sequenced: peripheral blood. The source is an elderly woman with acute or convalescent COVID-19. Each CDR3 is given with its conserved first and last residue. A row's size may be missing; if present it is once, few, many or a size class.

clone size	J gene	V gene	CDR3 protein
-	TRBJ1-5	TRBV6-5	CASSPGGWGGQPQHF
-	TRBJ1-2	TRBV7-9	CASINNRGGSYGYTF
-	TRBJ2-5	TRBV5-1	CASSSGGRETQYF
once	TRBJ1-3	TRBV3-1/TRBV3-2	CASSQERLTGGNTIYF
-	TRBJ1-3	TRBV19	CASGYREAGNTIYF
-	TRBJ1-6	TRBV11-3	CASSLQGNSPLHF
-	TRBJ1-2	TRBV10-3	CAITPAGNYGYTF
-	TRBJ2-4	TRBV7-9	CASSPFSGENIQYF
-	TRBJ2-7	TRBV5-1	CASSLDGTSGYEQYF
-	TRBJ2-7	TRBV14	CASSPGGLYHEQYF
once	TRBJ2-5	TRBV11-3	CASSLTRTNRGLETQYF
-	TRBJ1-3	TRBV3-1/TRBV3-2	CASSQPGIGKSGNTIYF
many	TRBJ2-3	TRBV19	CASRSGVAGGRADTQYF
-	TRBJ2-3	TRBV18	CASSPRPEDTQYF
-	TRBJ2-7	TRBV27	CASSSRGPYEQYF
-	TRBJ1-2	TRBV6-5	CASSGSFLEYGYTF
-	TRBJ1-3	TRBV15	CATSRDSVENTIYF
-	TRBJ1-3	TRBV21-1	CASSCEGSRGNTIYF
-	TRBJ2-1	TRBV30	CAWSPGQINEQFF
-	TRBJ1-5	TRBV5-5	CASSLHGTGNQPQHF
-	TRBJ1-1	TRBV6-1	CASSEGGTFF
-	TRBJ1-3	TRBV5-1	CASSLDRGLGNTIYF
once	TRBJ1-5	TRBV5-1	CASSQDPEQQPQHF
-	TRBJ2-1	TRBV29-1	CSVHLPLYNEQFF
-	TRBJ1-2	TRBV6-5	CASRDGTGRYGYTF
-	TRBJ2-7	TRBV7-2	CASSLASGAYEQYF
-	TRBJ1-1	TRBV7-9	CASSLGQGASFFRNTEAFF
-	TRBJ1-5	TRBV10-1	CASRGTTGMFQPQHF
-	TRBJ2-7	TRBV6-4	CASSSRRVPYEQYF
-	TRBJ1-1	TRBV5-1	CASSPWDRQNTEAFF
once	TRBJ2-1	TRBV19	CASSISGPGSSYNEQFF
once	TRBJ1-5	TRBV12-3/TRBV12-4	CASSLSADQPQHF
-	TRBJ2-7	TRBV6-5	CASSYSQSYEQYF
-	TRBJ1-1	TRBV6-5	CASRPRTGGDAEAFF
-	TRBJ1-5	TRBV11-2	CASSLGGSNQPQHF
-	TRBJ1-1	TRBV7-9	CASSPAANTEAFF
-	TRBJ1-1	TRBV19	CASLKQGGTEAFF
-	TRBJ1-1	TRBV29-1	CSVGGWAAGGNTEAFF
-	TRBJ1-4	TRBV30	CAWKRVGEKLFF
few	TRBJ2-3	TRBV19	CASSILPSGATDTQYF
-	TRBJ2-3	TRBV7-6	CASSPSGASGPTDTQYF
-	TRBJ2-1	TRBV2	CASREGTSNNEQFF
-	TRBJ2-7	TRBV9	CASSPWGDGHYEQYF
-	TRBJ2-1	TRBV6-2/TRBV6-3	CASSYVLAGELFF
-	TRBJ1-1	TRBV9	CASSVAGQSEAFF
-	TRBJ1-4	TRBV6-5	CASSWDRSNEKLFF
-	TRBJ1-1	TRBV6-5	CASSYGQVRGEAFF
-	TRBJ2-5	TRBV9	CASSNDPGGPETQYF
-	TRBJ2-3	TRBV6-5	CASKGLAGEDTQYF
-	TRBJ2-1	TRBV6-2/TRBV6-3	CASSWRAGGTEQFF
-	TRBJ2-7	TRBV6-5	CASRQGLRNEQYF
-	TRBJ2-2	TRBV9	CASRAGTGGTGELFF
-	TRBJ1-5	TRBV28	CASSYTRYRGLNQPQHF